A single sample is the source of the 14 T cell receptor beta chains below, sequenced in a study of blood T cell repertoires in COVID-19. Method: immunoSEQ multiplex PCR; TCRdb's copy keeps in-frame clones and lacks some. The repertoire holds roughly 240,000 clones, with almost 85% as singletons. The specimen sequenced was peripheral blood. The receptors shown here come from a man aged 45-65 years with COVID-19, enrolled during active disease.

The chain is built from TRBV24-1 and TRBJ1-2; 8 bases line up with TRBD1. Germline assignment: CDR1 KGHDR and CDR2 SFDVKD. After removal of 3 bases from V and 5 bases from J, the junction contained 7 bases not matched to a gene. This CDR3 region has 15 residues. CDR3: CATSDPLQGAYGYTF. In nucleotides, the CDR3 is TGTGCCACCAGTGATCCTCTTCAGGGGGCGTATGGCTACACCTTC.

The V call is TRBV7-8, the J call TRBJ1-5; D uncertain. Germline CDR1 is SGHVS and CDR2 is FQNEAQ. CDR3 length equals 12 residues. Trimming removed 2 bases from V and 9 bases from J, with 8 bases in between. The CDR3 is CASSLTRGPQHF. DNA for the CDR3: TGTGCCAGCAGCTTAACCCGGGGGCCCCAGCATTTT.

The chain carries TRBV28 and TRBJ2-7; D unresolved. Germline lookup yields CDR1 MDHEN and CDR2 SYDVKM. The CDR3 totals 13 residues. V lost 6 bases to trimming and J lost 1 base, with 10 bases between them. The CDR3 DNA follows: TGTGCCAGCAGCCGCTCCGGTTCCTACGAGCAGTACTTC. This translates into CASSRSGSYEQYF. The whole variable domain, remainder taken from reference TRBV28 and TRBJ2-7, is DVKVTQSSRYLVKRTGEKVFLECVQDMDHENMFWYRQDPGLGLRLIYFSYDVKMKEKGDIPEGYSVSREKKERFSLILESASTNQTSMYLCASSRSGSYEQYFGPGTRLTVT.

The CDR3 sequence: CASSLDRLAGVVEQFF. The CDR3 DNA sequence: TGTGCCAGCAGCTTAGACAGACTAGCGGGGGTTGTTGAGCAGTTCTTC. The V call is TRBV11-2, the J call TRBJ2-1, with 12 bases fitting TRBD2. V gave up 0 bases and J gave up 9 bases; unmatched junction bases: 6. Looked up from germline, CDR1 is SGHAT and CDR2 is FQNNGV. CDR3 size: 16 residues.

This clone was counted only a few times. This chain connects TRBV7-3 to TRBJ2-2, with 7 bases aligning to TRBD2. Germline CDR1 is SGHTA and CDR2 is FQGTGA. There are 16 residues in the CDR3. With 1 base clipped from V and 1 base from J, the junction kept 3 bases outside the gene matches. The CDR3 region is CASSLSPSGNTGELFF. The DNA of the CDR3 is TGTGCCAGCAGCTTAAGTCCTAGCGGGAACACCGGGGAGCTGTTTTTT.

The chain has TRBV5-1 and TRBJ2-5; D uncertain. Germline V lookup: CDR1 SGHRS, CDR2 YFSETQ. Trimming stripped 4 bases from V and 5 bases from J, with 18 bases between. This CDR3 comprises 15 residues. The CDR3 DNA is TGCGCCAGCAGCCCTAGACCCAATCCTGACGAGACCCAGTACTTC. This encodes CASSPRPNPDETQYF.

The rearrangement joins TRBV19 to TRBJ2-1; D possibly corresponds to TRBD1 (5 bases). The V gene lost 4 bases and the J gene lost 7 bases, with 11 bases spanning the gap. Germline V CDR1 and CDR2: LNHDA, SQIVND (reference sequence). The CDR3 totals 13 residues. Here the CDR3 reads CASSTHQGNEQFF. CDR3 in DNA: TGTGCCAGTAGTACCCATCAGGGAAATGAGCAGTTCTTC. Drawing the rest from reference TRBV19 and TRBJ2-1, the complete variable domain is DGGITQSPKYLFRKEGQNVTLSCEQNLNHDAMYWYRQDPGQGLRLIYYSQIVNDFQKGDIAEGYSVSREKKESFPLTVTSAQKNPTAFYLCASSTHQGNEQFFGPGTRLTVL.

About this clone: The same CDR3 also results from other DNA sequences found in this sample. DNA of the CDR3: TGTGCCAGCAGCTTATCCCAGTTCACAGATACGCAGTATTTT. Protein product: CASSLSQFTDTQYF. V and J are TRBV7-2 and TRBJ2-3; D not certain. The CDR3 spans 14 residues. Trimming shortened V by 2 bases and J by 2 bases, and 8 bases separated the two germline ends. Looked up from germline, CDR1 is SGHTA and CDR2 is FQGNSA.

The chain has TRBV15 and TRBJ2-3; TRBD2 aligns across 14 bases. Germline CDR1 LNHNV, CDR2 YYDKDF (reference sequence). This CDR3 is built from 17 residues. The ends lost 4 bases at V and 4 bases at J; junction bases unmatched: 7. This chain's CDR3 is CATSKTSGGAGPDTQYF. CDR3 DNA: TGTGCCACCAGCAAGACTAGCGGGGGGGCTGGGCCAGATACGCAGTATTTT.

This clone was seen once. J is TRBJ2-1 and V is TRBV5-1, with D possibly being TRBD2 (5 bases). The CDR3 has 14 residues. Trimming removed 2 bases from V and 2 bases from J, with 8 bases in between. Germline CDR1 reads SGHRS; CDR2 reads YFSETQ. The CDR3 sequence is CASSFGETYNEQFF. The CDR3 DNA is TGCGCCAGCAGCTTCGGGGAAACCTACAATGAGCAGTTCTTC.

The rearrangement uses TRBV27 and TRBJ2-2; 8 bases fit TRBD2. Germline assignment: CDR1 MNHEY and CDR2 SMNVEV (reference sequence). J gave up 5 bases and V 6 bases, and 14 bases lay outside the gene matches. The CDR3 contains 17 residues. CDR3 nucleotides: TGTGCCAGCAGCCGGGACCCGGGACTAGGAGAGACCGGGGAGCTGTTTTTT. It translates to CASSRDPGLGETGELFF.

The chain links TRBV7-2 to TRBJ2-5, with 9 bases lining up with TRBD1. This CDR3 region has 15 residues. With V trimmed by 5 bases and J by 4 bases, 8 bases remained unmatched. Germline V gives CDR1 SGHTA, CDR2 FQGNSA. The CDR3 sequence is CASSPVTGGAETQYF. The DNA for the CDR3 is TGTGCCAGCAGCCCGGTGACAGGGGGGGCAGAGACCCAGTACTTC.

This sequence joins TRBV5-1 and TRBJ2-3; D gene uncertain. V shed 4 bases and J shed 2 bases, with 14 bases lying between them. The CDR3 spans 15 residues. Germline lookup yields CDR1 SGHRS and CDR2 YFSETQ. The CDR3 DNA reads TGCGCCAGCAGCCCCTTTACTTCCCACACAGATACGCAGTATTTT. Translating it yields CASSPFTSHTDTQYF.

As regards this clone: Different DNA sequences within this sample yield the same CDR3. V usage is TRBV5-1 and J usage is TRBJ1-4; D remains ambiguous. In germline, CDR1 is SGHRS, CDR2 YFSETQ. V lost 2 bases and J 7 bases, leaving 9 bases between the germline ends. There are 13 residues in the CDR3. The chain's CDR3 is CASSLGRGEKLFF. The CDR3 DNA is TGCGCCAGCAGCTTAGGACGGGGTGAAAAACTGTTTTTT.